This T cell receptor beta chain appears in the sequencing data of a study of shared clonotypes between healthy human individuals (dated by TCRdb to the early 2020s). In the study overall: The cohort included three men and two women between 18 and 49 years of age. Blood TCR repertoires of five healthy adults were deeply sequenced to estimate repertoire size and the extent of clonotype sharing between individuals. Per donor, leukapheresis produced somewhere between about 0.8 and 9 billion PBMCs. To increase sequencing depth and limit assay-specific biases, different laboratories used diverse techniques to prepare libraries and sequence TCR repertoires. For each donor, three plates each were used for CD4 naive and CD4 memory, two plates were used for CD8 naive, and one plate was used for CD8 memory. Broader findings and caveats from the paper: Naive subsets generally had larger estimated clonotype richness than memory subsets. Roughly 5.2% of naive CD4, 3.5% of naive CD8, roughly 2.5% of memory CD4, and 0.35% to 0.4% of memory CD8 clonotypes were shared across a few donors. Based on pairwise subsampling, the degree of clonotype sharing among donors was expected to be affected by sequencing depth. Clonotypes shared by all four sorted-subset donors showed higher generation probabilities than non-shared clonotypes. Rarefaction of sorted-subset datasets indicated incomplete sequencing despite the large sequencing depth. The genetic and exposure-history diversity represented was limited by the small number of donors. Sampling was restricted to blood, and TCR repertoires in tissues likely differ from the TCR repertoires found in blood.

V loses 0 bases, J loses 9 bases, and the germline ends lie 12 bases apart. The CDR3 numbers 14 residues from cysteine through phenylalanine. Left in the record is the CDR3 DNA by itself, 42 bases read in frame from the first base. Reading the germline V gene (reference sequence) gives CDR1 LNHDA and CDR2 SQIVND. Donors were healthy HIV-negative adults with no recently reported acute infections or vaccinations. All donors were Caucasian adults living in Nashville, Tennessee, USA. CD4+ T cells were enriched through magnetic negative selection, after which naive cells were positively selected on CD45RA and the remaining negative fraction served as the memory subset. Blood was collected by leukapheresis, and PBMCs were isolated by Ficoll-Histopaque density gradient centrifugation and then cryopreserved in liquid nitrogen vapor phase. Analytical flow cytometry was used to check the purity and quantity of every magnetically sorted T cell population. Each sorted fraction had its genomic DNA isolated and then quantified by UV absorbance on a Nanodrop 2000c.

Using the deep immunoSEQ assay, multiplex PCR amplified TCR CDR3 regions from genomic DNA. Extracted genomic DNA from each cell subset was spread evenly across all wells of several immunoSEQ 96-well plates, with each plate serving as a replicate. For sorted subsets, 150 to 250 ng of genomic DNA, equivalent to roughly 33,000 T cell genomes, went into each replicate PCR. Purified libraries were quantified with a Qubit 3.0 fluorometer, sized on a Bioanalyzer 2100, and re-quantified with the KAPA Library Quantification kit. Every immunoSEQ 96-well plate was sequenced on a separate single-read 150-cycle Illumina NextSeq 550 flow cell. The authors processed their data as follows. The immunoSEQ output contained only junctional sequences without quality scores, so filtering could not match that applied to full-length reads. Sequences were annotated with PyIR, a Python wrapper for IgBLAST v1.9, using IMGT germline references to assign V/J genes and CDR3. Reads with weak V/J assignments (E-value above 1e-6), missing CDR3, stop codons, out-of-frame junctions, or ambiguous translated residues were removed. A V3J clonotype was defined by an identical inferred V gene, J gene, and CDR3 amino acid sequence. The percentage overlap between two repertoires was calculated by dividing the number of shared unique clonotypes by the size of the smaller repertoire. Three approaches were used to assess repertoire richness: RTK rarefaction, the Chao1 estimator, and Recon v2.1 estimates of unobserved clonotypes. For all TCRbeta clonotypes obtained by the gDNA method from a handful of donors, generation probabilities were computed with OLGA. TCRdb obtained this table from immuneACCESS and retained in-frame rearrangements with V and J assigned. These tables miss some clones; where compared with another copy, unresolved V genes account for less than half of the shortfall, and the remainder is unexplained. The V and J calls and clone size come from that table; D and trimming were worked out from the DNA. The sample includes about 2.4 million clones, with roughly 93% observed a single time. 0.36% of the sample goes to the ten largest clones.

A word on this clone: What antigen it recognizes has not been identified. No qualities accompany the bases; no much larger clone lies one base away.

The receptor was derived from a man between 18 and 29 years old in good health. Some clones in this sample may be carry-over from other donors' samples. The V and J genes are TRBV19 and TRBJ1-5; the D gene cannot be resolved reliably. Sequences were obtained from naive CD4+ T cells from PBMCs. The sample's cell subset or site label, in plain terms: CD45RA+ positively selected. Here is the DNA: TGTGCCAGTAGTATAGATCTTGAGGGAGCGCCCCAGCATTTT. This is translated as CASSIDLEGAPQHF.